This paragraph covers one T cell receptor (beta chain) sequence. The antigen is not known. The sample is drawn from a study of graft-versus-host responses after intestinal transplantation. Study at large: Transplantation in recipients was multivisceral, liver-intestinal, or isolated intestinal. Every recipient had anti-thymocyte globulin induction and approximately three years of tacrolimus plus steroids.

The table came from immunoSEQ multiplex PCR; TCRdb's copy has only in-frame clones and leaves some out. The repertoire holds over 90,000 clones, about nine tenths seen once, with about 0.18% in the top ten. The study, taken as a whole, reports: Recipient marrow harbored GvH clones, some of which surfaced first in ileum or blood.

The V and J ends lost 5 bases and 1 base, in that order; junction bases with no gene match: 7. Per germline, CDR1 MNHEY and CDR2 SVGAGI. This CDR3 is 15 amino acids long. The receptor's source is a human donor who was the organ donor for an intestinal transplant. The material was unstimulated CD4+ T cells sorted from spleen or lymph node cells, obtained before transplant. The genes are TRBV6-5 and TRBJ1-2; 7 bases are a match to TRBD1. The CDR3 spells CASSKQGFGNYGYTF. DNA for the CDR3: TGTGCCAGCAGTAAACAGGGGTTTGGTAACTATGGCTACACCTTC.